This TCR beta chain was sequenced in a study of a mutant IDH1 vaccine in newly diagnosed glioma. Study summary: The sex distribution of treated patients was about 62% male and roughly 38% female, with a mean age of 40.4 years. Previous care, which was radiotherapy, temozolomide, or both, most often involved both.

Regarding the study as a whole: The authors found pseudoprogression apparently unrelated to changes in top peripheral T cell clonotypes.

The repertoire was sequenced with immunoSEQ multiplex PCR; TCRdb's copy has only in-frame clones and lacks some. This table holds about 56,000 clones, around 86% found once. Time point defined: week 23, last vaccination. Vaccine doses each comprised 300 ug of mutant IDH1 20-mer peptide, with topical imiquimod. As for this clone: What it recognizes is unknown.

Per germline, CDR1 MDHEN and CDR2 SYDVKM. The V and J ends lost 5 bases and 3 bases respectively, with 8 bases between them. The CDR3 length is 13 residues. This chain links TRBV28 with TRBJ1-5, with unresolved D. The receptor was isolated from a man aged 35 to 55 with glioma. The sequencing used PBMCs, collected from a glioma patient whose treatment included an IDH1 peptide vaccine. The CDR3, as DNA: TGTGCCAGCAGTCCATCTAACAATCAGCCCCAGCATTTT. It translates to CASSPSNNQPQHF.